Listed below are T cell receptor beta chains from one sample, sequenced in a study of CD8+ T cells in alopecia areata. Profiled with immunoSEQ multiplex PCR; TCRdb holds only in-frame clones, not every one. This table holds under 350,000 clones, roughly 60% found once. The sequencing used CD4+ T cells sorted from blood, collected at week 24, from a patient treated with tofacitinib. These receptors all stem from a human donor with alopecia areata. The CDR3 runs from the conserved cysteine through the conserved F or W. D genes are given only for firm matches. A clone size is listed for some rows: how often the clone was seen (once, few, many), or a class if it is expanded.

V	J	D	size	CDR3	DNA
TRBV4-1	TRBJ2-1	-	-	CASSQVGRGRTYNEQFF	TGCGCCAGCAGCCAAGTTGGTCGGGGCCGCACCTACAATGAGCAGTTCTTC
TRBV28	TRBJ1-2	-	-	CASTSPTGSYGYTF	TGTGCCAGCACCTCCCCAACAGGATCCTATGGCTACACCTTC
TRBV5-6	TRBJ2-1	-	-	CASTRTTSYNEQFF	TGTGCCAGCACCAGAACGACGAGCTACAATGAGCAGTTCTTC
TRBV5-1	TRBJ1-2	-	-	CASSPNPRGNYGYTF	TGCGCCAGCAGCCCTAACCCTAGGGGTAACTATGGCTACACCTTC
TRBV30	TRBJ1-4	-	-	CAWSVGRRGNEKLFF	TGTGCCTGGAGTGTGGGCCGGAGGGGTAATGAAAAACTGTTTTTT
TRBV7-9	TRBJ1-1	TRBD1	once	CASNRAAGGGNEAFF	TGTGCCAGCAACAGAGCAGCAGGGGGAGGGAATGAAGCTTTCTTT
TRBV7-9	TRBJ2-3	TRBD1	few	CASEPGTGTDTQYF	TGTGCCAGCGAACCCGGGACAGGGACAGATACGCAGTATTTT
TRBV5-4	TRBJ1-6	-	-	CASSLDQNSPLHF	TGTGCCAGCAGCTTGGATCAGAATTCACCCCTCCACTTT
TRBV7-9	TRBJ2-3	TRBD1	few	CASRYWDRQQDTQYF	TGTGCCTCCCGATACTGGGACAGGCAACAAGATACGCAGTATTTT
TRBV30	TRBJ2-5	-	few	CAWSVQVQETQYF	TGTGCCTGGAGTGTCCAGGTCCAAGAGACCCAGTACTTC
TRBV30	TRBJ1-1	-	few	CAWSVQGTSEAFF	TGTGCCTGGAGTGTACAAGGGACGTCTGAAGCTTTCTTT
TRBV29-1	TRBJ1-1	-	-	CSVEEGEGAFF	TGCAGCGTTGAAGAAGGGGAAGGAGCTTTCTTT
TRBV29-1	TRBJ2-5	TRBD1	few	CSVDRGRETQYF	TGCAGCGTAGACAGGGGGCGGGAGACCCAGTACTTC
TRBV6-1	TRBJ1-6	-	-	CASSAREDSPLHF	TGTGCCAGCAGTGCCAGGGAGGATTCACCCCTCCACTTT
TRBV18	TRBJ2-1	-	-	CASSPPEGASVNEQFF	TGTGCCAGCTCACCACCGGAAGGGGCCTCGGTCAATGAGCAGTTCTTC
TRBV6-5	TRBJ1-2	TRBD1	-	CASSYSTGETLSGYTF	TGTGCCAGCAGTTACTCGACAGGGGAAACACTAAGTGGCTACACCTTC
TRBV9	TRBJ2-5	-	few	CASSVVRETQYF	TGTGCCAGCAGCGTAGTTCGAGAGACCCAGTACTTC
TRBV2	TRBJ1-1	-	-	CASSGRGEAFF	TGTGCCAGCAGCGGGAGGGGTGAAGCTTTCTTT
TRBV5-1	TRBJ2-1	-	few	CASSLVGTRTYNEQFF	TGCGCCAGCAGCTTGGTAGGCACCAGAACCTACAATGAGCAGTTCTTC
TRBV12-5	TRBJ2-7	-	few	CASGQAYEQYF	TGTGCTAGTGGTCAGGCCTACGAGCAGTACTTC
TRBV27	TRBJ1-1	-	-	CASSSWGRGTEAFF	TGTGCCAGCAGTTCTTGGGGCCGGGGAACTGAAGCTTTCTTT
TRBV5-6	TRBJ2-5	-	-	CASSLMGQGQPYF	TGTGCCAGCAGCCTAATGGGGCAGGGGCAGCCATACTTC
TRBV9	TRBJ1-4	-	-	CASSFSRGGNEKLFF	TGTGCCAGCAGCTTCAGCAGAGGGGGGAATGAAAAACTGTTTTTT
TRBV2	TRBJ2-5	-	-	CASSVRGGGPQETQYF	TGTGCCAGCAGCGTCCGAGGGGGGGGCCCCCAAGAGACCCAGTACTTC
TRBV5-4	TRBJ2-3	-	-	CASSRGPTADTQYF	TGTGCCAGCAGCCGGGGACCCACGGCAGATACGCAGTATTTT
TRBV2	TRBJ2-7	-	-	CASTDREQYF	TGTGCCAGCACGGATCGTGAGCAGTACTTC
TRBV7-9	TRBJ1-6	-	-	CASSWVPGGSPLHF	TGTGCCAGCAGCTGGGTCCCCGGGGGCTCACCCCTCCACTTT
TRBV25-1	TRBJ2-3	-	-	CASSAVWADTQYF	TGTGCCAGCAGTGCAGTCTGGGCGGATACGCAGTATTTT
TRBV30	TRBJ1-1	TRBD1	-	CAWSTTGDLTEAFF	TGTGCCTGGAGCACAACAGGGGACCTTACTGAAGCTTTCTTT
TRBV29-1	TRBJ2-1	-	few	CSVEGGWSYNEQFF	TGCAGCGTTGAGGGGGGCTGGTCCTACAATGAGCAGTTCTTC
TRBV2	TRBJ1-2	-	-	CASSEGEGRGDGYTF	TGTGCCAGCAGTGAGGGGGAGGGGCGAGGAGATGGCTACACCTTC
TRBV25-1	TRBJ1-6	-	-	CASSDLLAPNSPLHF	TGTGCCAGCAGTGACCTCCTAGCCCCTAATTCACCCCTCCACTTT
TRBV15	TRBJ2-6	-	-	CATSRDRGSGANVLTF	TGTGCCACCAGCAGAGATCGGGGCTCTGGGGCCAACGTCCTGACTTTC
TRBV28	TRBJ1-2	TRBD1	-	CASSSSAQGRYGYTF	TGTGCCAGCAGTTCCTCAGCACAGGGGAGATATGGCTACACCTTC
TRBV28	TRBJ2-5	-	once	CASSLWGDGETQYF	TGTGCCAGCAGTTTGTGGGGGGACGGGGAGACCCAGTACTTC
TRBV27	TRBJ1-6	TRBD1	-	CASSLFGTGNSPLHF	TGTGCCAGCAGTTTATTTGGGACAGGAAATTCACCCCTCCACTTT
TRBV30	TRBJ1-2	-	-	CAWTVLSHNINGYTF	TGTGCCTGGACTGTCCTGTCCCACAACATAAATGGCTACACCTTC
TRBV18	TRBJ2-1	TRBD1	-	CASSAGTGSYNEQFF	TGTGCCAGCTCAGCCGGGACAGGGTCCTACAATGAGCAGTTCTTC
TRBV5-1	TRBJ2-1	-	-	CASSLPGHNEQFF	TGCGCCAGCAGCTTGCCGGGACACAATGAGCAGTTCTTC
TRBV5-1	TRBJ1-2	-	-	CASSPGRTQANYGYTF	TGCGCCAGCAGCCCGGGACGGACCCAGGCTAACTATGGCTACACCTTC
TRBV7-7	TRBJ2-3	TRBD2	-	CASSTSGGTTDTQYF	TGTGCTAGCAGCACTAGCGGGGGGACCACAGATACGCAGTATTTT
TRBV30	TRBJ2-7	-	-	CAWSRVRDGEQYF	TGTGCCTGGAGTAGGGTCAGGGACGGCGAGCAGTACTTC
TRBV9	TRBJ2-1	TRBD1	-	CASSTRTGGQNEQFF	TGTGCCAGCAGCACCCGGACAGGGGGCCAAAATGAGCAGTTCTTC
TRBV5-1	TRBJ2-7	TRBD2	-	CASSDRSGEGEQYF	TGCGCCAGCAGCGATCGTAGCGGGGAGGGCGAGCAGTACTTC
TRBV9	TRBJ1-3	TRBD1	-	CASSVDLTGGSSGNTIYF	TGTGCCAGCAGCGTAGATTTGACAGGGGGCTCCTCTGGAAACACCATATATTTT
TRBV7-9	TRBJ2-1	TRBD2	-	CASSPQSGRANEQFF	TGTGCCAGCAGCCCCCAGAGTGGGAGGGCCAATGAGCAGTTCTTC
TRBV30	TRBJ2-3	TRBD1	few	CAWSHTGALLYTQYF	TGTGCCTGGAGTCACACAGGGGCCCTACTCTATACGCAGTATTTT
TRBV27	TRBJ1-5	-	-	CASSLRPDQPQHF	TGTGCCAGCAGTCTCCGTCCCGATCAGCCCCAGCATTTT
TRBV6-5	TRBJ1-6	-	-	CASTPSGNSPLHF	TGTGCCAGCACCCCGTCAGGGAATTCACCCCTCCACTTT
TRBV29-1	TRBJ2-1	-	few	CSVERGRNEQFF	TGCAGCGTTGAGCGAGGGAGGAATGAGCAGTTCTTC
TRBV4-3	TRBJ2-7	-	-	CASSQSYEQYF	TGCGCCAGCAGCCAGAGCTACGAGCAGTACTTC